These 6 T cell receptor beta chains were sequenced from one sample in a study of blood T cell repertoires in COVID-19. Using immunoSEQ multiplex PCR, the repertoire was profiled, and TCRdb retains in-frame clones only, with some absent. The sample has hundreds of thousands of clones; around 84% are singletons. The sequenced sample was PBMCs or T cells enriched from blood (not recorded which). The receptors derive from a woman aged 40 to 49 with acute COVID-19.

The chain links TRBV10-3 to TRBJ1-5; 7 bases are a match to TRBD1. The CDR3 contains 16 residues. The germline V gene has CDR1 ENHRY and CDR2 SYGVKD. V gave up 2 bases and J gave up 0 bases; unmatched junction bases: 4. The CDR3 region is CAISEPGTDSNQPQHF. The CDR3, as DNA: TGTGCCATCAGTGAGCCGGGGACAGATAGCAATCAGCCCCAGCATTTT.

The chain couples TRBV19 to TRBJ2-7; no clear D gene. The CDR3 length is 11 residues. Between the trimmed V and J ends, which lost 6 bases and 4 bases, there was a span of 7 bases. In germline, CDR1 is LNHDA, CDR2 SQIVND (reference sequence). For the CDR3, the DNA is TGTGCCAGTAGCCAAAAATACGAGCAGTACTTC. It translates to CASSQKYEQYF.

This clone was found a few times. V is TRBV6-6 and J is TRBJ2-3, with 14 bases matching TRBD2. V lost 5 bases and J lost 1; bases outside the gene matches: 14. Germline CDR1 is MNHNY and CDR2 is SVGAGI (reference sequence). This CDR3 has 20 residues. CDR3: CASSRLAGGSNMKGTDTQYF. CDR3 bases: TGTGCCAGCAGTCGACTAGCGGGAGGGTCAAATATGAAAGGCACAGATACGCAGTATTTT.

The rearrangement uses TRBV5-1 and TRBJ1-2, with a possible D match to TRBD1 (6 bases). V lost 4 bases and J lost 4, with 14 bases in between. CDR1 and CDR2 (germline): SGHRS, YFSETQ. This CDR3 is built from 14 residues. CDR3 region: CASSTGQSGYGYTF. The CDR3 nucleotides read TGCGCCAGCAGCACAGGACAGTCTGGCTATGGCTACACCTTC.

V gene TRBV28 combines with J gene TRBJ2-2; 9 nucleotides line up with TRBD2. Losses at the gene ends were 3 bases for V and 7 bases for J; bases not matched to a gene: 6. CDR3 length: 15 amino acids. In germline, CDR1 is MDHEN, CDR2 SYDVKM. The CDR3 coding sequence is TGTGCCAGCAGTTTGGTAGCGGGAGACCTCGGGGAGCTGTTTTTT. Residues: CASSLVAGDLGELFF.

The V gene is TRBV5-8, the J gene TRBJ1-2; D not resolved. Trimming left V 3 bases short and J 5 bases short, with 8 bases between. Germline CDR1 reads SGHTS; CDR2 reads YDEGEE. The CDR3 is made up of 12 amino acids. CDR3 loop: CASSYREYGYTF. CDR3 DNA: TGTGCCAGCAGCTATCGGGAATATGGCTACACCTTC.